Following are 10 T cell receptor beta chains from one sample sequenced in a study of patients and donors after allogeneic stem cell transplantation. TCRdb ran MiXCR on the RT-PCR reads and lists one entry per CDR3 protein. The sample carries approximately 430,000 distinct CDR3 sequences, 16% recorded once. The sample was blood, either unsorted or a sorted T cell fraction (not recorded which). The receptors originated from a human donor who was either an allogeneic HSCT recipient or a stem cell or donor lymphocyte infusion donor (not recorded which). It is not recorded whose cells these are; they may come from a transplant donor.

The chain couples TRBV7-6 to TRBJ2-7; TRBD1 matches at 9 bases. Losses at the gene ends were 9 bases for V and 6 bases for J; bases not matched to a gene: 9. Germline V gene data show CDR1 as SGHVS and CDR2 as FNYEAQ. This CDR3 is built from 13 residues. The CDR3 DNA follows: TGTGCCAGTAAAGGGGACAGGGATCCCGAGCAGTACTTC. Protein: CASKGDRDPEQYF. The variable domain in full, with the rest retrieved from reference TRBV7-6 and TRBJ2-7, is GAGVSQSPRYKVTKRGQDVALRCDPISGHVSLYWYRQALGQGPEFLTYFNYEAQQDKSGLPNDRFSAERPEGSISTLTIQRTEQRDSAMYRCASKGDRDPEQYFGPGTRLTVT.

V usage is TRBV2 and J usage is TRBJ1-3, with D possibly being TRBD1 (6 bases). The CDR3 contains 16 residues. CDR1 is SNHLY and CDR2 is FYNNEI in the germline V gene. Trimming removed 4 bases at V and 2 bases at J, with 15 bases between. This CDR3 is CASSVDRTLTGNTIYF. Written as DNA, the CDR3 is TGTGCCAGCAGTGTCGACAGGACCTTAACTGGAAACACCATATATTTT. Complete variable domain (other parts from reference TRBV2 and TRBJ1-3): EPEVTQTPSHQVTQMGQEVILRCVPISNHLYFYWYRQILGQKVEFLVSFYNNEISEKSEIFDDQFSVERPDGSNFTLKIRSTKLEDSAMYFCASSVDRTLTGNTIYFGEGSWLTVV.

This clonotype was seen more than once but under ten times. The CDR3 sequence: CAWSVRSWADTQYF. CDR3 DNA: TGTGCCTGGAGTGTACGGTCGTGGGCAGATACGCAGTATTTT. This chain uses TRBV30 with TRBJ2-3, with D hard to call. This CDR3 region has 14 residues. V dropped 0 bases and J dropped 4 bases, with 11 bases sitting between them. Germline assignment: CDR1 GTSNPN and CDR2 SVGIG (reference sequence).

The chain joins TRBV25-1 to TRBJ1-1, with a possible D match to TRBD1 (5 bases). This CDR3 contains 14 residues. Per the germline V gene, CDR1 is MGHDK and CDR2 is SYGVNS. The germline V and J ends were trimmed by 6 bases and 4 bases, with 15 bases remaining between them. CDR3 DNA: TGTGCCAGCAGATACTTGGAGAGGGGCACTGAAGCTTTCTTT. Translation: CASRYLERGTEAFF.

This clonotype was observed a handful of times. The rearrangement links TRBV27 to TRBJ2-3; D call uncertain. The germline V and J ends were trimmed by 3 bases and 0 bases, with 10 bases remaining between them. CDR1 is MNHEY, CDR2 SMNVEV, per germline (reference sequence). The CDR3 contains 15 residues. The CDR3 protein is CASSFGQASTDTQYF. CDR3 sequence (DNA): TGTGCCAGCAGTTTCGGCCAGGCAAGCACAGATACGCAGTATTTT.

The rearrangement uses TRBV11-3 and TRBJ2-3, with 9 bases identical to TRBD1. Germline trimming cut 5 bases from V and 6 bases from J; bases unmatched to any gene: 9. CDR3 length: 15 residues. Germline CDR1 is SGHNT and CDR2 is YENEEA. The CDR3 DNA reads as TGTGCCAGCAGCCCTCGGACAGGGGAGCCGGATACGCAGTATTTT. Protein product: CASSPRTGEPDTQYF.

This clonotype was recorded a few times. The chain joins TRBV12-3 or TRBV12-4 to TRBJ1-2; 7 bases map to TRBD1. The CDR3 is made up of 13 amino acids. Trimming cost V 2 bases and J 4 bases; bases outside gene matches: 1. The DNA of the CDR3 is TGTGCCAGCAGTTTACCAGGGGGCTATGGCTACACCTTC. Residues: CASSLPGGYGYTF.

This clonotype was seen more than once but under ten times. J is TRBJ2-1 and V is TRBV20-1; 7 bases align to TRBD1. Germline V lookup: CDR1 DFQATT, CDR2 SNEGSKA (reference sequence). Trimming took 0 bases from V and 7 from J; bases not matched to a gene: 6. The CDR3 consists of 14 residues. The CDR3 sequence is CSARDRGQGNEQFF. CDR3 DNA sequence: TGCAGTGCTAGAGATAGGGGGCAGGGGAATGAGCAGTTCTTC.

The V gene is TRBV7-2, the J gene TRBJ2-6, with 7 bases identical to TRBD1. V was clipped by 4 bases and J by 1 base; unmatched bases: 7. Germline CDR1 and CDR2: SGHTA and FQGNSA. The CDR3 extends over 17 amino acids. CDR3 coding DNA: TGTGCCAGCAGCTACCGGGACAGTATTTCTGGGGCCAACGTCCTGACTTTC. Amino acids: CASSYRDSISGANVLTF.

This clonotype was counted a few times. The CDR3 coding sequence is TGTGCCAGCAGCCAAGGAGCAAGGACAGGGGATCGTGCTGAAGCTTTCTTT. Its translation is CASSQGARTGDRAEAFF. The chain couples TRBV4-2 to TRBJ1-1; the match to TRBD1 covers 9 bases. The CDR3 totals 17 residues. The junction had 12 bases not matched to a gene; V was cut back by 1 base and J by 6 bases. Germline V gene sequence: CDR1 LGHNA, CDR2 YNFKEQ.